A single sample gave rise to the 21 T cell receptor beta chains below, sequenced in a study of blood T cell repertoires in COVID-19. The assay was immunoSEQ multiplex PCR, and TCRdb's table has in-frame clones only and misses some. Counted here are 200,000 or so clones, 88% occurring once; the ten biggest clones make up 15% to 20%. The sequenced sample consisted of peripheral blood. The receptors come from a man aged 45 to 65 with COVID-19, enrolled during active disease.

This chain uses TRBV6-6 with TRBJ2-5, with D maybe TRBD1 (6 bases). CDR1 MNHNY and CDR2 SVGAGI come from the germline V gene (reference sequence). Trimming removed 5 bases from V and 3 bases from J, with 10 bases in between. This CDR3 comprises 13 residues. CDR3 nucleotide sequence: TGTGCCAGCAGTACACAGGGCAAAGAGACCCAGTACTTC. Residues: CASSTQGKETQYF.

This clone was seen once. The rearrangement uses TRBV2 and TRBJ2-7, with D possibly TRBD1 on 5 matching bases. This CDR3 has 15 residues. Looked up from germline, CDR1 is SNHLY and CDR2 is FYNNEI. V lost 2 bases and J lost 2, with 13 bases in between. The CDR3 sequence: CASSEMQGSTYEQYF. CDR3 coding DNA: TGTGCCAGCAGTGAAATGCAGGGCTCAACCTACGAGCAGTACTTC. Combining the CDR3 with reference TRBV2 and TRBJ2-7 gives the whole variable domain EPEVTQTPSHQVTQMGQEVILRCVPISNHLYFYWYRQILGQKVEFLVSFYNNEISEKSEIFDDQFSVERPDGSNFTLKIRSTKLEDSAMYFCASSEMQGSTYEQYFGPGTRLTVT.

CDR3 bases: TGCGCCAGCAGCCAACGGGGGGGGGCTTTCCAGCCCCAGCATTTT. Encoded protein: CASSQRGGAFQPQHF. The chain links TRBV23-1 to TRBJ1-5; possibly TRBD1 for D (6 bases). TRBV23-1 is marked as an open reading frame, function uncertain. The CDR3 contains 15 residues. Between the trimmed V and J ends, which lost 6 bases and 7 bases, there was a span of 19 bases.

The chain couples TRBV7-2 to TRBJ2-7, with 11 positions matching TRBD1. There are 15 residues in the CDR3. The V segment lost 5 bases and the J segment 3 bases; nucleotides outside the gene matches: 6. Germline lookup yields CDR1 SGHTA and CDR2 FQGNSA. The DNA for the CDR3 is TGTGCCAGCAGCACCGGGACAGGGGGGATCTACGAGCAGTACTTC. As protein: CASSTGTGGIYEQYF.

CDR3 sequence (DNA): TGCGCCAGCAGCAAACTAGCGGGGGGCCGGGAGACCCAGTACTTC. It codes for CASSKLAGGRETQYF. The chain carries TRBV5-1 and TRBJ2-5; 12 bases are shared with TRBD2. After removal of 4 bases from V and 5 bases from J, the junction contained 6 bases not matched to a gene. The germline gives CDR1 SGHRS, CDR2 YFSETQ. The CDR3 has 15 residues.

The rearrangement links TRBV10-2 to TRBJ1-4, with 9 bases aligning to TRBD1. CDR1 and CDR2 from the germline V gene are WSHSY and SAAADI. The CDR3 loop spans 14 amino acids. V lost 6 bases, J lost 8 bases, and 7 bases stayed unmatched. Here the CDR3 reads CASRGQGGWEKLFF. The CDR3 DNA reads TGCGCCAGCAGGGGACAGGGAGGATGGGAAAAACTGTTTTTT.

This clone was recorded only once. V usage is TRBV29-1 and J usage is TRBJ2-7, with 7 bases lining up with TRBD1. After removal of 6 bases from V and 4 bases from J, the junction contained 3 bases not matched to a gene. The germline V gene has CDR1 SQVTM and CDR2 ANQGSEA. The length of the CDR3 is 11 residues. This chain's CDR3 is CSVSGGYEQYF. The CDR3 region has the DNA TGCAGCGTATCAGGGGGTTACGAGCAGTACTTC.

The rearrangement uses TRBV7-2 and TRBJ2-1; D remains ambiguous. The germline CDR1 and CDR2 sequences are SGHTA and FQGNSA. V was cut by 5 bases and J by 0 bases, with 11 bases left in between. This CDR3 region has 15 residues. CDR3 loop: CASSAVVGSYNEQFF. The DNA for the CDR3 is TGTGCCAGCAGCGCAGTTGTTGGCTCCTACAATGAGCAGTTCTTC.

The chain carries TRBV19 and TRBJ2-2, with no clear D. Per germline, CDR1 LNHDA and CDR2 SQIVND (reference sequence). Deletions cut 6 bases from V and 3 bases from J, with 8 bases between. This CDR3 spans 13 amino acids. DNA for the CDR3: TGTGCCAGTAGGCCCACAGACACCGGGGAGCTGTTTTTT. It codes for CASRPTDTGELFF.

The chain carries TRBV5-1 and TRBJ2-7, with D maybe TRBD2 (5 bases). Germline V gene lookup returns CDR1 SGHRS and CDR2 YFSETQ. This CDR3 region has 13 residues. The V end was cut by 7 bases, the J end by 3 bases, with 14 bases between. CDR3 region: CASGMRGSYEQYF. The CDR3 DNA reads TGCGCCAGCGGGATGAGAGGGAGCTACGAGCAGTACTTC.

In this sample, this clone turned up a few times. V is TRBV2 and J is TRBJ2-7; 8 bases are shared with TRBD2. The CDR3 is made up of 16 amino acids. CDR1 and CDR2 (germline): SNHLY, FYNNEI. Germline trimming cut 4 bases from V and 3 bases from J; bases unmatched to any gene: 11. In DNA, the CDR3 is TGTGCCAGCAGTGGGACGCGGCGGGGGGACATCTACGAGCAGTACTTC. It translates to CASSGTRRGDIYEQYF.

This chain connects TRBV12-3 or TRBV12-4 to TRBJ1-1, with D unresolved. The CDR3 extends over 11 amino acids. The V gene lost 5 bases and the J gene lost 5 bases, with 6 bases spanning the gap. The CDR3 DNA reads TGTGCCAGCAGTCGGAGGACTGAAGCTTTCTTT. Protein: CASSRRTEAFF.

The chain employs TRBV21-1 and TRBJ2-7; TRBD2 is the table's D call and was not checked against the DNA. TRBV21-1 is a recognized pseudogene. This CDR3 has 18 residues. The CDR3 is CASRIAFIAGGPGYEQYF. The CDR3 nucleotides are TGTGCCAGCAGGATTGCATTCATAGCGGGAGGGCCAGGCTACGAGCAGTACTTC.

The chain uses TRBV6-2 or TRBV6-3 and TRBJ2-1; no firm D call. The germline gives CDR1 MNHEY, CDR2 SVGEGT. The CDR3 runs 12 residues. Deletions cut 2 bases from V and 8 bases from J, with 7 bases between. The DNA for the CDR3 is TGTGCCAGCAGTTACGTCTCCGATGAGCAGTTCTTC. This translates into CASSYVSDEQFF.

This chain connects TRBV15 to TRBJ2-2, with D possibly being TRBD2 (5 bases). V was cut by 0 bases and J by 3 bases, with 11 bases left in between. Germline CDR1 is LNHNV and CDR2 is YYDKDF (reference sequence). This CDR3 region has 16 residues. The CDR3 coding sequence is TGTGCCACCAGCAGAGAGCGCGGGCAACACACCGGGGAGCTGTTTTTT. Translating it yields CATSRERGQHTGELFF.

This chain links TRBV6-2 or TRBV6-3 with TRBJ2-3, with TRBD2 matching over 12 bases. The J segment lost 2 bases and the V segment lost 6 bases, leaving 9 bases of the junction unmatched. The CDR3 consists of 17 residues. CDR1 and CDR2 (germline): MNHEY, SVGEGT. DNA of the CDR3: TGTGCCAGCAGCGGGAGGGGACTAGCGGGTAACACAGATACGCAGTATTTT. Its protein product is CASSGRGLAGNTDTQYF.

The CDR3, as DNA: TGCGCCAGCAGTGAATCGGGGTTAAGGAATGAGCAGTTCTTC. Translated, it gives CASSESGLRNEQFF. The V and J genes are TRBV10-1 and TRBJ2-1; D perhaps matches TRBD2 (5 bases). Germline values: CDR1 WNHNN, CDR2 SYGVQD (reference sequence). The CDR3 extends over 14 amino acids. V gave up 3 bases and J gave up 7 bases, with 13 bases separating them.

The V gene is TRBV7-7, the J gene TRBJ2-7; TRBD1 is a possible D gene (5 bases). This CDR3 region has 15 residues. V gave up 3 bases and J gave up 0 bases, with 12 bases separating them. Germline V gene sequence: CDR1 SSHAT, CDR2 FNYEAQ (reference sequence). CDR3 in DNA: TGTGCCAGCAGCTTTCCCAGGGCCTTCTCCTACGAGCAGTACTTC. It encodes CASSFPRAFSYEQYF.

V gene TRBV3-1 (or the pseudogene TRBV3-2) combines with J gene TRBJ2-1; possibly TRBD2 for D (7 bases). Germline-derived CDR1 and CDR2 are LGHDT and YNNKEL (reference sequence). The CDR3 consists of 16 residues. Trimming shortened V by 3 bases and J by 9 bases, and 21 bases separated the two germline ends. This CDR3 is CASSHSAGARRAEQFF. CDR3 DNA: TGTGCCAGCAGCCATTCGGCGGGGGCCAGGAGGGCTGAGCAGTTCTTC.

This CDR3 reads CASSFDREREQYF. CDR3 sequence (DNA): TGTGCCAGCAGCTTTGACAGGGAACGCGAGCAGTACTTC. V and J are TRBV5-5 and TRBJ2-7; TRBD1 agrees at 7 bases. The CDR3 runs 13 residues. With 2 bases clipped from V and 6 bases from J, the junction kept 5 bases outside the gene matches. Per the germline V gene, CDR1 is SGHKS and CDR2 is YYEKEE (reference sequence).

The CDR3 DNA follows: TGTGCCAGCTCACCACCGGGACTAGGCGCAGATACGCAGTATTTT. Its translation is CASSPPGLGADTQYF. The chain is built from TRBV18 and TRBJ2-3, with 8 bases matching TRBD2. CDR1 is KGHSH, CDR2 LQKENI, per germline. The CDR3 totals 15 residues. The V and J ends lost 0 bases and 4 bases, in that order; junction bases with no gene match: 3.